This TCR beta chain emerged from a study of blood T cell repertoires in COVID-19. CDR1 and CDR2 (germline): MDHEN, SYDVKM. The ends were cut back, 3 bases at V and 0 bases at J, with 12 bases in the middle. The CDR3 spans 17 residues. The authors' processing: Estimation of nucleated cell counts was performed using reference gene primer amplification. TCRdb's table, derived via immunoSEQ multiplex PCR, lists solely in-frame clones and lacks some. V, J and clone size are those of that table, while D and trimming were read from the DNA. The sample has some 200,000 clones, about 90% seen once. Participants spanned ages about 18 to 100 years and resided in about 24 US areas.

The V gene is TRBV28, the J gene TRBJ2-6; TRBD1 is a possible D gene (5 bases). The TCR originated in a woman under 40 who had recovered from COVID-19. Sequenced sample: PBMCs or T cells enriched from blood (not recorded which). DNA for the CDR3: TGTGCCAGCAGTTTGCAGGGCGCATTCTCTGGGGCCAACGTCCTGACTTTC. Translated, it gives CASSLQGAFSGANVLTF.